The rows below give T cell receptor beta chains drawn from one sample of a study of cytotoxic CD8 clonotypes in ibrutinib-treated CLL. Repertoires were generated with immunoSEQ multiplex PCR, while TCRdb's copy carries only in-frame clones and drops some. The sample contains approximately 300,000 clones, about 80% of which appear only once. The sample consisted of PBMCs, taken before ibrutinib treatment. These TCRs come from a human donor with chronic lymphocytic leukemia. CDR3s include the opening cysteine and the closing phenylalanine or tryptophan. The order of the fields is D gene, J gene, clone size, V gene, CDR3 DNA, CDR3 protein. D genes are given only for firm matches. A row's size may be missing; if present it is once, few, many or a size class.

d_call: TRBD2
j_call: TRBJ2-1
clone_size: .
v_call: TRBV18
cdr3_nt: TGTGCCAGCTCACCTTTAAGAGGGACTAGCGGCAACAATGAGCAGTTCTTC
cdr3_aa: CASSPLRGTSGNNEQFF

d_call: .
j_call: TRBJ2-2
clone_size: .
v_call: TRBV6-6
cdr3_nt: TGTGCCAGCCACCCCTTAAACACCGGGGAGCTGTTTTTT
cdr3_aa: CASHPLNTGELFF

d_call: TRBD2
j_call: TRBJ2-7
clone_size: .
v_call: TRBV2
cdr3_nt: TGTGCCAGCAGACCGACTAGCGGGAGGAACGAGCAGTACTTC
cdr3_aa: CASRPTSGRNEQYF

d_call: .
j_call: TRBJ2-5
clone_size: .
v_call: TRBV4-3
cdr3_nt: TGCGCCAGCAGCCAAGGTCTAAGGGAAACCCCCCAAGAGACCCAGTACTTC
cdr3_aa: CASSQGLRETPQETQYF

d_call: .
j_call: TRBJ1-5
clone_size: .
v_call: TRBV15
cdr3_nt: TGTGCCACCAGCAGAGATTTACTGGCCCTAGGGGCCGGTGGCAATCAGCCCCAGCATTTT
cdr3_aa: CATSRDLLALGAGGNQPQHF

d_call: .
j_call: TRBJ2-7
clone_size: .
v_call: TRBV28
cdr3_nt: TGTGCCAGCAGGCTACAGGGTACCTACGAGCAGTACTTC
cdr3_aa: CASRLQGTYEQYF

d_call: TRBD1
j_call: TRBJ2-2
clone_size: .
v_call: TRBV4-3
cdr3_nt: TGCGCCAGCAGCCAGTTGACAGGGGACGAGGGGGAGCTGTTTTTT
cdr3_aa: CASSQLTGDEGELFF

d_call: TRBD1
j_call: TRBJ1-2
clone_size: .
v_call: TRBV2
cdr3_nt: TGTGCCAGCCCGGTCCGGGACAGGGCGTCTAACTATGGCTACACCTTC
cdr3_aa: CASPVRDRASNYGYTF

d_call: .
j_call: TRBJ2-3
clone_size: .
v_call: TRBV19
cdr3_nt: TGTGCCAGTAGTCAAACGGGGACAACGCAGTATTTT
cdr3_aa: CASSQTGTTQYF

d_call: .
j_call: TRBJ1-2
clone_size: .
v_call: TRBV27
cdr3_nt: TGTGCCAGCAGTTTCTATGGCTATGGCTACACCTTC
cdr3_aa: CASSFYGYGYTF

d_call: TRBD2
j_call: TRBJ2-1
clone_size: once
v_call: TRBV2
cdr3_nt: TGTGCCAGCAGTGCGGCCCAAATAGCGGGCAAATACAATGAGCAGTTCTTC
cdr3_aa: CASSAAQIAGKYNEQFF

d_call: .
j_call: TRBJ1-5
clone_size: .
v_call: TRBV28
cdr3_nt: TGTGCCAGCAGTCCACCCACAAGCTCCCAGCCCCAGCATTTT
cdr3_aa: CASSPPTSSQPQHF

d_call: TRBD2
j_call: TRBJ2-7
clone_size: .
v_call: TRBV5-1
cdr3_nt: TGCGCCAGCAGCTCACCGACTAGCGGGATCTACGAGCAGTACTTC
cdr3_aa: CASSSPTSGIYEQYF

d_call: .
j_call: TRBJ2-1
clone_size: .
v_call: TRBV9
cdr3_nt: TGTGCCAGCAGCAGGGGTAATGAGCAGTTCTTC
cdr3_aa: CASSRGNEQFF

d_call: TRBD2
j_call: TRBJ2-1
clone_size: once
v_call: TRBV19
cdr3_nt: TGTGCCAGTAGTGCGGTACCGGGACTAGCGGGTGATACTGAGCAGTTCTTC
cdr3_aa: CASSAVPGLAGDTEQFF

d_call: .
j_call: TRBJ1-2
clone_size: .
v_call: TRBV7-9
cdr3_nt: TGTGCCAGCTGGGAGGGGAACTATGGCTACACCTTC
cdr3_aa: CASWEGNYGYTF

d_call: .
j_call: TRBJ2-1
clone_size: .
v_call: TRBV29-1
cdr3_nt: TGCAGCGTCCCGAGGCCTTTGGAGCAGTTCTTC
cdr3_aa: CSVPRPLEQFF

d_call: .
j_call: TRBJ1-4
clone_size: .
v_call: TRBV28
cdr3_nt: TGTGCCAGCAGTGGCGGGGGAGGAGATAGAGAAAAACTGTTTTTT
cdr3_aa: CASSGGGGDREKLFF

d_call: .
j_call: TRBJ2-3
clone_size: .
v_call: TRBV12-5
cdr3_nt: TGTGCTAGTGGTTCCGGTGTAGCAGACACAGATACGCAGTATTTT
cdr3_aa: CASGSGVADTDTQYF

d_call: .
j_call: TRBJ2-7
clone_size: few
v_call: TRBV2
cdr3_nt: TGTGCCAGCAGCGGGAGTGGCCACGAGCAGTACTTC
cdr3_aa: CASSGSGHEQYF

d_call: .
j_call: TRBJ1-5
clone_size: .
v_call: TRBV9
cdr3_nt: TGTGCCAGCAGCTTCGGACAACAGAATCAGCCCCAGCATTTT
cdr3_aa: CASSFGQQNQPQHF

d_call: .
j_call: TRBJ1-1
clone_size: .
v_call: TRBV5-6
cdr3_nt: TGTGCCAGCAGCTTGTTTCGGAACACTGAAGCTTTCTTT
cdr3_aa: CASSLFRNTEAFF

d_call: TRBD2
j_call: TRBJ2-1
clone_size: .
v_call: TRBV30
cdr3_nt: TGTGCCTGGAGTGTACTAGCGGACTACAATGAGCAGTTCTTC
cdr3_aa: CAWSVLADYNEQFF

d_call: TRBD1
j_call: TRBJ2-1
clone_size: .
v_call: TRBV28
cdr3_nt: TGTGCCAGCAGAACCGGGACAGGCTACAATGAGCAGTTCTTC
cdr3_aa: CASRTGTGYNEQFF

d_call: TRBD1
j_call: TRBJ2-7
clone_size: once
v_call: TRBV6-5
cdr3_nt: TGTGCCAGCAGTTACCGACAGGGCACGAACGAGCAGTACTTC
cdr3_aa: CASSYRQGTNEQYF

d_call: .
j_call: TRBJ2-2
clone_size: .
v_call: TRBV19
cdr3_nt: TGTGCAAGCAGTTGGGCAGGGAACACCGGGGAGCTGTTTTTT
cdr3_aa: CASSWAGNTGELFF

d_call: TRBD1
j_call: TRBJ2-6
clone_size: few
v_call: TRBV9
cdr3_nt: TGTGCCAGCAGCGTAGCAAGTCCCGGGACAGGGACTGGGGCCAACGTCCTGACTTTC
cdr3_aa: CASSVASPGTGTGANVLTF

d_call: .
j_call: TRBJ2-2
clone_size: few
v_call: TRBV27
cdr3_nt: TGTGCCAGCAGTCAACCCTGGGCCGGGGAGCTGTTTTTT
cdr3_aa: CASSQPWAGELFF

d_call: TRBD1
j_call: TRBJ2-5
clone_size: .
v_call: TRBV6-5
cdr3_nt: TGTGCCAGCAGTTACTCCTTCTACAGGGGGCAAGAGACCCAGTACTTC
cdr3_aa: CASSYSFYRGQETQYF